This T cell receptor (beta chain) appears in the sequencing data of a study of metastatic and nonmetastatic thyroid tumors. TCRdb called clones again from the PCR reads with MiXCR. The sample includes about 92,000 clones, about 15% of them seen just once. Every patient was untreated before thyroid surgery. V was cut by 7 bases and J by 2 bases, with 18 bases left in between. The CDR3 runs to 15 residues. The germline gives CDR1 MNHEY, CDR2 SMNVEV (reference sequence). Sequencing was performed on blood. The V gene is TRBV27, the J gene TRBJ2-7; tentatively, D is TRBD1 or TRBD2 (5 bases each). The sequence derives from a female donor with papillary thyroid cancer or a benign thyroid nodule (not recorded which). Some clones in this sample may be carry-over from other donors' samples. The CDR3 DNA is TGTGCCAGCATTTCGGGGCTAGAAGGTACCTACGAGCAGTACTTC. It encodes CASISGLEGTYEQYF.